Below, 20 T cell receptor beta chains from the same sample are listed, as sequenced in a study of Graves' ophthalmopathy and Graves' hyperthyroidism. Investigators amplified TCR beta CDR3 regions from RNA transcripts. The first-round RT-PCR employed HTBI primers together with the Qiagen OneStep RT-PCR kit. A multiplex PCR was then performed as the second round. TCRdb reprocessed the multiplex PCR reads via MiXCR and lists one record per CDR3 protein. Seen here are hundreds of thousands of distinct CDR3 sequences, about a fifth observed once, and the top ten hold around 6.5%. Sequenced material: peripheral blood. These receptors originate from a woman between 18 and 29 years old with stable Graves' hyperthyroidism. Some clones in this sample may be carry-over from other donors' samples.

This chain joins TRBV2 and TRBJ2-7, with 8 bases identical to TRBD2. Germline CDR1 and CDR2: SNHLY and FYNNEI. The CDR3 extends over 15 amino acids. Unmatched junction bases numbered 11, after V lost 7 bases and J lost 3 bases. Here the CDR3 DNA reads TGTGCCAGCAAACCTCCGGGAGGGGCGCACTACGAGCAGTACTTC. Protein: CASKPPGGAHYEQYF.

This clonotype was recorded at least ten times. This chain joins TRBV6-1 and TRBJ2-2; the match to TRBD2 covers 12 bases. The germline CDR1 and CDR2 sequences are MNHNS and SASEGT. The V and J ends lost 5 bases and 4 bases, in that order; junction bases with no gene match: 5. The CDR3 has 16 amino acids. Written as DNA, the CDR3 is TGTGCCAGCAGTCAAGGGGGACTAGCGGGCACCGGGGAGCTGTTTTTT. Translation gives CASSQGGLAGTGELFF.

This clonotype was recorded many times. The chain combines TRBV12-3 or TRBV12-4 with TRBJ1-6, with D uncertain. This CDR3 has 16 residues. Trimming removed 1 base from V and 1 base from J, with 8 bases in between. In DNA, the CDR3 is TGTGCCAGCAGTTTAGACACCGGATCCTATAATTCACCCCTCCACTTT. Its translation: CASSLDTGSYNSPLHF.

The V and J genes are TRBV15 and TRBJ2-2; a weak D match, TRBD2 (5 bases). CDR3 length: 17 amino acids. The V gene's germline CDR1 is LNHNV and CDR2 YYDKDF (reference sequence). Between the trimmed V and J ends, which lost 8 bases and 1 base, there was a span of 20 bases. Here the CDR3 DNA reads TGTGCCACCGCCCGGGCTGAGGGCAGACAGAACACCGGGGAGCTGTTTTTT. Residues: CATARAEGRQNTGELFF.

V and J are TRBV25-1 and TRBJ1-5; D unclear. V was pared by 5 bases and J by 10 bases, with 15 bases between. Germline lookup yields CDR1 MGHDK and CDR2 SYGVNS. The CDR3 is 13 amino acids. This CDR3 reads CASSPHLGDPQHF. The CDR3 DNA follows: TGTGCCAGCAGTCCTCACCTCGGGGATCCCCAGCATTTT.

The chain recombines TRBV6-5 with TRBJ1-5, with TRBD1 identical over 10 bases. Germline V lookup: CDR1 MNHEY, CDR2 SVGAGI. The junction had 7 bases not matched to a gene; V was cut back by 5 bases and J by 3 bases. This CDR3 has 16 amino acids. The CDR3 nucleotides are TGTGCCAGCAGTCACCCGGGACAGGGGAACAATCAGCCCCAGCATTTT. Protein: CASSHPGQGNNQPQHF.

This clonotype was detected many times. The rearrangement links TRBV6-1 to TRBJ1-3; 7 bases agree with TRBD1. This CDR3 spans 14 amino acids. The ends lost 7 bases at V and 0 bases at J; junction bases unmatched: 3. Germline-derived CDR1 and CDR2 are MNHNS and SASEGT. The CDR3: CASKNRGSGNTIYF. The CDR3 DNA reads as TGTGCCAGCAAGAACAGGGGCTCTGGAAACACCATATATTTT.

The chain carries TRBV28 and TRBJ1-5; no definite D call. V lost 3 bases, J lost 0 bases, and 9 bases lay in between. The CDR3 spans 15 residues. In germline, CDR1 is MDHEN, CDR2 SYDVKM. In DNA, the CDR3 is TGTGCCAGCAGTTTGGAGCTTTATAGCAATCAGCCCCAGCATTTT. Protein: CASSLELYSNQPQHF.

This clonotype was seen ten or more times. The chain is built from TRBV7-9 and TRBJ1-1, with 9 bases fitting TRBD1. The V gene end was trimmed by 5 bases and the J gene end by 3 bases; junction bases not matched to a gene: 7. Germline V gene sequence: CDR1 SEHNR, CDR2 FQNEAQ (reference sequence). This CDR3 is 15 amino acids long. CDR3: CASSPWDRVYTEAFF. CDR3 sequence (DNA): TGTGCCAGCAGCCCGTGGGACAGGGTGTACACTGAAGCTTTCTTT.

The chain recombines TRBV28 with TRBJ1-5; no firm D call. The CDR3 is made up of 17 amino acids. V shed 5 bases and J shed 0 bases, with 17 bases lying between them. The V gene's germline CDR1 is MDHEN and CDR2 SYDVKM. CDR3 in DNA: TGTGCCAGCAGTCCCCGGCGGAGGGAGCATAGCAATCAGCCCCAGCATTTT. It codes for CASSPRRREHSNQPQHF. The full variable domain, with the rest looked up from reference TRBV28 and TRBJ1-5, is DVKVTQSSRYLVKRTGEKVFLECVQDMDHENMFWYRQDPGLGLRLIYFSYDVKMKEKGDIPEGYSVSREKKERFSLILESASTNQTSMYLCASSPRRREHSNQPQHFGDGTRLSIL.

The chain carries TRBV12-3 or TRBV12-4 and TRBJ2-5; 11 positions match TRBD1. Losses at the gene ends were 2 bases for V and 4 bases for J; bases not matched to a gene: 6. The CDR3 is 16 residues long. The CDR3 DNA is TGTGCCAGCAGTTTATTGAGGACAGGGGGCTTAGAGACCCAGTACTTC. It encodes CASSLLRTGGLETQYF.

The table lists this clonotype with many counts. The chain combines TRBV20-1 with TRBJ1-1; D not certain. V lost 4 bases to trimming and J lost 0 bases, with 12 bases between them. Per germline, CDR1 DFQATT and CDR2 SNEGSKA (reference sequence). The CDR3 contains 14 residues. CDR3 protein: CSAKAGNMNTEAFF. The CDR3 DNA follows: TGCAGTGCTAAGGCCGGAAACATGAACACTGAAGCTTTCTTT.

The chain employs TRBV19 and TRBJ1-1, with a weak D call TRBD1 (5 bases). The CDR3 has 15 amino acids. The germline V and J ends were trimmed by 6 bases and 0 bases, with 14 bases remaining between them. Germline V CDR1 and CDR2: LNHDA, SQIVND (reference sequence). CDR3 in DNA: TGTGCCAGTAGCCCGGACCTGGGGGTGAACACTGAAGCTTTCTTT. This translates into CASSPDLGVNTEAFF.

The chain has TRBV6-1 and TRBJ1-2, with 9 bases matching TRBD1. CDR3 size: 14 residues. Germline V gene lookup returns CDR1 MNHNS and CDR2 SASEGT. The junction had 9 bases not matched to a gene; V was cut back by 6 bases and J by 7 bases. The CDR3 here is CASSQADRGSGYTF. CDR3 nucleotide sequence: TGTGCCAGCAGCCAAGCGGACAGGGGCTCTGGCTACACCTTC.

In its sample, this clonotype was seen a few times. The chain links TRBV18 to TRBJ1-1; 7 bases map to TRBD1. This CDR3 is 13 amino acids long. Germline lookup yields CDR1 KGHSH and CDR2 LQKENI. V shed 3 bases, J shed 8 bases, and the junction held 6 bases outside the gene matches. CDR3 region: CASSPEAGGEAFF. DNA of the CDR3: TGTGCCAGCTCACCGGAGGCAGGGGGAGAAGCTTTCTTT.

The rearrangement links TRBV30 to TRBJ2-7; no clear D. The CDR3 has 14 residues. Per germline, CDR1 GTSNPN and CDR2 SVGIG (reference sequence). V lost 0 bases to trimming and J lost 6 bases, with 15 bases between them. CDR3 in DNA: TGTGCCTGGAGTGTAGGTAGGGTGATTATCGAGCAGTACTTC. Encoded protein: CAWSVGRVIIEQYF.

This clonotype came up many times. The gene calls are TRBV12-3 or TRBV12-4 and TRBJ2-5; 9 positions agree with TRBD1. V lost 4 bases to trimming and J lost 2 bases; unmatched junction nucleotides: 2. The CDR3 sequence is 14 residues long. CDR3 DNA sequence: TGTGCCAGCAGTTGGGACAGGGTTCAAGAGACCCAGTACTTC. This gives the protein CASSWDRVQETQYF.

This clonotype was detected ten times or more. A read error is possible here, since a much larger clone lies one base away. The CDR3: CASSFEGTQYF. The CDR3 nucleotides are TGTGCCAGCAGCTTCGAGGGGACCCAGTACTTC. V gene TRBV7-2 combines with J gene TRBJ2-5, with D perhaps matching TRBD2 (5 bases). The CDR3 contains 11 residues. Looked up from germline, CDR1 is SGHTA and CDR2 is FQGNSA. The V and J ends lost 3 bases and 7 bases respectively, with 6 bases between them.

This clonotype was observed at least ten times. The chain recombines TRBV6-4 with TRBJ1-2, with D unclear. The CDR3 is 13 amino acids. The V end was cut by 2 bases, the J end by 6 bases, with 10 bases between. The germline V gene has CDR1 MRHNA and CDR2 SNTAGT. The CDR3 bases are TGTGCCAGCAGTGACGGCAGGCAGAATGGCTACACCTTC. Encoded protein: CASSDGRQNGYTF.

The chain carries TRBV11-2 and TRBJ2-5; a possible D gene is TRBD1 (5 bases). CDR1 SGHAT and CDR2 FQNNGV come from the germline V gene. This CDR3 has 16 amino acids. Trimming took 0 bases from V and 5 from J, leaving 16 bases between them. In DNA form, the CDR3 reads TGTGCCAGCAGCTTAGATCCTTTTGCAGGGCGGGAGACCCAGTACTTC. This codes for CASSLDPFAGRETQYF.